This entry is about one TCR beta chain. The sample belongs to a study of blood T cell repertoires in COVID-19. Assay used: immunoSEQ multiplex PCR; TCRdb lists only in-frame clones, some missing. The sample has tens of thousands of clones, over 75% seen once. Between the trimmed V and J ends, which lost 6 bases and 10 bases, there was a span of 15 bases. CDR3 size: 11 residues. Germline CDR1 reads DFQATT; CDR2 reads SNEGSKA (reference sequence). The clonotype comes from a man at least 80 years old with active or convalescent COVID-19. Specimen: peripheral blood. J is TRBJ1-2 and V is TRBV20-1; no definite D call. CDR3 bases: TGCAGTGCAAGTGGGCAGGCCGACTACACCTTC. It translates to CSASGQADYTF.